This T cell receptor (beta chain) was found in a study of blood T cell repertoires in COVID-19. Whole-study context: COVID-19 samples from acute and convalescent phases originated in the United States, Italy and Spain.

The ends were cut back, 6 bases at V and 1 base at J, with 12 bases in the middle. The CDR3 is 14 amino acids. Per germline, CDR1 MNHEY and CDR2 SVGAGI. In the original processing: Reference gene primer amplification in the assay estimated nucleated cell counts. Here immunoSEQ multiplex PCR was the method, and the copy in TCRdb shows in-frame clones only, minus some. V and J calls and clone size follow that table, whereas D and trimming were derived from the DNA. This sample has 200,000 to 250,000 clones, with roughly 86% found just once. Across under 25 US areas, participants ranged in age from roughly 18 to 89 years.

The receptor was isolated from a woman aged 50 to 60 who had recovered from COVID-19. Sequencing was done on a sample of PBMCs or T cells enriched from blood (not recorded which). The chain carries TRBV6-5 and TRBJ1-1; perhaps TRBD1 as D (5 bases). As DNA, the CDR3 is TGTGCCAGCAGCCACCGGCAGGGGAACACTGAAGCTTTCTTT. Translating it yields CASSHRQGNTEAFF.